The present T cell receptor beta chain was sequenced within a study of cytomegalovirus exposure and HLA in healthy donors (dated by TCRdb to the late 2010s). In the study overall: An earlier analysis of 587 of the donors reported about 250 Gb of sequence data and more than 90 million unique TCR beta sequences from some 180 million T cells. Roughly 290 gigabases of sequencing data and approximately 91 million unique TCR sequences made up an early release that covered 640 HLA-typed donors. Of the approximately 400 genotyped donors, 65% to 90% fell in the genetic ancestry cluster associated with self-reported Caucasian donors. The study was designed to test whether signatures of past pathogen exposure could be identified by cataloging public T cell receptors. The study used immunosequencing to profile the T cell repertoires of around 600 subjects and linked those repertoires to cytomegalovirus serostatus. Along with the approximately 700-subject first cohort, a separate validation cohort of over a hundred different subjects was used. The study combined high-throughput TCR immunosequencing, statistical association of individual TCRs with disease status, and machine learning to predict cytomegalovirus infection status. A later analysis re-analyzed previously published TCR beta repertoires from 550 to 700 donors and added high-resolution HLA genotyping to study TCR occurrence patterns. Rather than using new phenotypic data, the later analysis identified candidate immune exposures from TCR beta sequences and from how often those sequences occurred across donors. In an earlier analysis of a few hundred of the donors, high-throughput TCR beta sequencing was used to judge whether each TCR beta V gene segment behaved as functional or pseudogenic. Donor age, sex, ethnicity and CMV serostatus were compiled together with the repertoire data. A later genetic analysis took genome-wide SNP genotypes for about three fifths of the 666 donors and used that subset as a discovery cohort. All discovery cohort repertoires had been generated on a single sequencing platform. HLA typing covered class I and class II loci at four-digit resolution. The number of donors typed differed by locus, with about 629-630 for A, B, C, DRB1 and DQB1, roughly 520 for DQA1, nearly 610 for DPA1, and some 450 for DPB1. Four or five DR-DQ haplotypes were handled as single units for association and clustering because linkage in the cohort was strong. On average, around 200,000 unique TCR beta nucleotide sequences were sequenced per donor among some 430 genotyped donors of the cohort, with roughly 18% of those sequences being non-productive.

The cohort comprised several hundred healthy bone marrow donors. At the time of sampling, every cohort member was nominally healthy, though immune exposures that went unrecorded were likely present. The donor was CMV seronegative and was included in the group of several hundred seronegative cohort members. Each donor provided a peripheral blood sample, and peripheral blood mononuclear cells were used for TCR beta sequencing. The Qiagen DNeasy Blood Extraction Kit was used to extract genomic DNA from the blood cell samples. The library was generated by the immunoSEQ multiplex PCR assay. A mixture of 60 forward primers for TCR Vbeta segments and 13 reverse primers for TCR Jbeta segments was used in the multiplex PCR. The CDR3 region of rearranged TCR beta genes was amplified from genomic DNA by a multiplex PCR assay. The Illumina HiSeq System was used to sequence the amplified TCR beta libraries as 87-base-pair reads. Turning to the authors' computational methods: A later analysis counted some 80 million unique TCR beta chains across the 666 repertoires, and approximately 11 million of these chains were shared by at least two donors. A nearest-neighbor algorithm error-corrected the raw reads and collapsed the reads into unique sequences, merging closely related sequences to remove PCR and sequencing errors. CDR3 sequences were aligned to IMGT reference sequences to assign V, D and J gene segments. For a sequence to be retained, at least a six-nucleotide match to both a V gene segment and a J gene segment was required. A rearrangement counted as productive if the CDR3 had no stop codons and remained in frame with V and J, and every other rearrangement counted as non-productive. CDR3 was defined according to IMGT convention as the region running from the second conserved V-encoded cysteine to the conserved J-encoded phenylalanine. In an earlier analysis of roughly 580 of the donors, sequences lacking an unambiguous match to a single V gene segment were excluded. An earlier analysis of about 600 of the donors called V segments functional above 56.7% productive rearrangements and segregating when the between-donor standard deviation exceeded 5%. A statistical classification framework was built for diagnosing cytomegalovirus status from the catalog of TCR beta chain sequences. V and J gene assignment, in a later analysis, came from comparing TCR nucleotide sequences with IMGT/GENE-DB human TR gene sequences. Using the TCRdist pipeline, a later analysis assigned CDR3 sequences along with most-parsimonious VDJ recombination scenarios. In a later analysis, each TCR beta chain was defined by its CDR3 amino acid sequence together with its V-gene family, and reads without a unique V-gene family were excluded. In a later analysis, 500 to 700 highly shared, low-generation-probability nucleotide sequences were removed to address suspected cross-contamination and a sequencing artifact. A later analysis calculated a clonal expansion index for each public chain from normalized within-repertoire ranks of inferred template counts. A later analysis computed generation probabilities with a VDJ recombination model fitted to out-of-frame rearrangements, and checked the results against IGoR. In a later analysis, TCR-TCR, TCR-HLA and TCR-CMV co-occurrence was scored with hypergeometric tests, and a repertoire-size bias correction was applied to TCR pairs. To estimate false discovery rates, a later analysis permuted the HLA or CMV assignments 20 times. In a later analysis, co-occurring TCRs were grouped using DBSCAN, with TCRdist sequence similarity added in when clustering inside HLA-allele-positive subsets. Co-occurrence clustering excluded repertoires with fewer than 30,000 or more than 120,000 public chains, plus five with anomalous nucleotide sharing. In its TCRdb copy, this immuneACCESS table keeps in-frame sequences only and misses some clones. Where compared with another copy, unresolved V genes explain less than half of these, and the others have no known cause. That table gives V, J and clone size, and the DNA gave D and trimming. This sample lists under 130,000 clones; over 70% were detected once. Roughly 5.7% of the sample rests with the top ten.

The germline V gene sets CDR1 to LGHNA and CDR2 to YSLEER. The CDR3 runs 15 amino acids, cysteine and phenylalanine included. Only the CDR3 DNA is retained, 45 bases long and in frame from the first base. V is reduced by 0 bases and J by 6 bases, leaving a spacing of 14 bases between them. Only a few counts were recorded for this clone. This clone's antigen is unknown. No base quality information exists; no much larger clone differs at one position. What the authors observed across the whole study: In a later genetic analysis, fewer N-insertions in productive TCRs were reported among donors in an Asian-associated ancestry cluster than the roughly 700-donor mean. An earlier analysis of approximately 540 of the donors showed that most TCR beta V segments appeared in productive rearrangements either about 90% or about 30% of the time, which broadly matched IMGT annotations. A few of the identified cytomegalovirus-associated TCR beta chains were confirmed in vitro to be specific for cytomegalovirus antigens. A later analysis associated 16,951 TCR beta sequences with specific HLA alleles at a false discovery rate of 0.05. According to the authors, the approach could potentially be generalized to other disease states and immunological phenotypes. Correlated functional status among segregating V segments might reflect linkage disequilibrium, but an unknown experimental factor could not be ruled out. The 87-base-pair reads could not distinguish some IMGT-functional V segments, including TRBV6-2 and TRBV6-3, so those segments were excluded. In a later analysis, HLA-associated TCR beta chains showed more clonal expansion and lower generation probabilities than non-associated chains that were equally common. The cohort was sequenced for TCR beta chains only, and without alpha or paired-chain data the features that could be detected were limited. Assigning TCR associations to individual alleles was difficult when HLA alleles, especially DR and DQ, strongly co-occurred. A later genetic analysis associated a missense DCLRE1C variant with V-gene and J-gene trimming of TCR beta chains, and an independent cohort replicated the association. A further reported finding was that TCR beta sequences accurately predicted the HLA-A and HLA-B alleles for most subjects in the first cohort. While some public TCRs were present in many individuals, most TCR sequences turned up only very rarely across donors. HLA typing was unavailable for some donors at each locus, so association tests used only the typed subset. A cluster of highly shared sequence variants was judged likely to represent a technical artifact of the sequencing pipeline. The classifier was reported to diagnose cytomegalovirus status with high specificity and sensitivity in both the original and validation cohorts. Sequencing depth was assumed to be roughly uniform across donors in the presence/absence analyses, though that assumption may not hold. A later analysis found that most CMV-associated TCR beta chains appeared HLA-restricted, with HLA associations seemingly driven largely by CMV exposure. A later analysis found that TCR association rates varied across HLA loci, with DRB1 alleles showing the most associated TCRs and HLA-C alleles the fewest. About 17 rarely observed V segments, including chromosome 9 orphons, were excluded from the earlier analysis of several hundred of the donors because counts were too low. The only immune exposure information available for the cohort was CMV serostatus. According to a later analysis, parvovirus B19, influenza, CMV and Epstein-Barr virus appeared linked to several top co-occurrence clusters. The study listed 164 TCR beta chains as associated with cytomegalovirus.

The V and J genes are TRBV4-3 and TRBJ1-1; the D region possibly corresponds to TRBD1 (5 bases align). This clonotype originated in a male donor in good health and CMV-seronegative. The material sequenced was PBMCs. The CDR3 reads as follows: CASSQEGARSSEAFF. The bases read TGCGCCAGCAGCCAAGAAGGGGCCCGCAGCTCTGAAGCTTTCTTT.